The 8 T cell receptor beta chains given below trace back to one sample, sequenced in a study of patients and donors after allogeneic stem cell transplantation. Via MiXCR, TCRdb re-called the RT-PCR reads, giving one row per CDR3 protein. The sample includes 800,000 to 1,000,000 distinct CDR3 sequences, approximately 19% of them seen just once. Sample: blood, either unsorted or a sorted T cell fraction (not recorded which). These receptors were collected from a human donor who was either an allogeneic HSCT recipient or a stem cell or donor lymphocyte infusion donor (not recorded which). It is not recorded whose cells these are; they may come from a transplant donor.

This clonotype was counted at least ten times. The chain uses TRBV10-3 and TRBJ2-3, with D perhaps TRBD1 or TRBD2 (6 bases each). The V end lost 7 bases, the J end lost 4 bases, and 15 bases lay between the germline ends. In germline, CDR1 is ENHRY, CDR2 SYGVKD. The CDR3 is 14 residues long. CDR3 region: CAITGGGPPDTQYF. The CDR3 region has the DNA TGTGCCATCACGGGTGGGGGGCCCCCAGATACGCAGTATTTT.

This clonotype showed up just a few times. This rearrangement joins TRBV20-1 to TRBJ2-1; 9 nucleotides agree with TRBD2. Germline-derived CDR1 and CDR2 are DFQATT and SNEGSKA (reference sequence). The V and J ends lost 0 bases and 3 bases, in that order; junction bases with no gene match: 6. The CDR3 covers 16 residues. CDR3 bases: TGCAGTGCTAGAGATATTGAGCGGGAGGTCTACAATGAGCAGTTCTTC. Protein: CSARDIEREVYNEQFF.

J is TRBJ2-1 and V is TRBV3-1; TRBD1 might be the D (6 bases). Germline V CDR1 and CDR2: LGHDT, YNNKEL (reference sequence). V lost 3 bases to trimming and J lost 7 bases, with 10 bases between them. The CDR3 covers 13 residues. The DNA of the CDR3 is TGTGCCAGCAGCCAGGGGGCTTTGAATGAGCAGTTCTTC. Translation: CASSQGALNEQFF.

This clonotype was seen a few times. The rearrangement uses TRBV4-3 and TRBJ2-1; 8 bases map to TRBD2. The V and J ends lost 2 bases and 3 bases, in that order; junction bases with no gene match: 6. In germline, CDR1 is LGHNA, CDR2 YSLEER. The CDR3 spans 16 residues. The CDR3 DNA follows: TGCGCCAGCAGCCAAAGGGCCAGCGGGGGCTACAATGAGCAGTTCTTC. Translation: CASSQRASGGYNEQFF.

This clonotype came up a few times. The J gene is TRBJ1-4, the V gene TRBV3-1; tentatively, D is TRBD1 (6 bases). The V gene's germline CDR1 is LGHDT and CDR2 YNNKEL (reference sequence). The V end was cut by 4 bases, the J end by 4 bases, with 16 bases between. The CDR3 is 16 residues long. The CDR3 nucleotides are TGTGCCAGCAGCCTTCGATGGGGGGGCCTTAATGAAAAACTGTTTTTT. Amino acids: CASSLRWGGLNEKLFF.

This clonotype was observed a few times. This chain connects TRBV6-1 to TRBJ2-7; 9 positions match TRBD1. Germline loops: CDR1 MNHNS, CDR2 SASEGT. Trimming cost V 5 bases and J 5 bases; bases outside gene matches: 4. The CDR3 runs 13 residues. The CDR3 here is CASSNNRGHEQYF. The CDR3 region has the DNA TGTGCCAGCAGTAACAACAGGGGGCACGAGCAGTACTTC.

The rearrangement joins TRBV21-1 to TRBJ2-7; no check of the table's D call, TRBD1, against the DNA was made. TRBV21-1 counts as a pseudogene. CDR3 length: 18 amino acids. CDR3 sequence (DNA): TGTGCCAGCAGCAAACCAGAGGGTCCGGGGACACCAACCTACGAGCAGTACTTC. Residues: CASSKPEGPGTPTYEQYF.

This chain uses TRBV14 with TRBJ1-1; D remains ambiguous. CDR3 length: 14 residues. V lost 6 bases and J lost 0, with 11 bases in between. Germline V gene sequence: CDR1 SGHDN, CDR2 FVKESK. The CDR3 nucleotides are TGTGCCAGCAGTTTTGGGGTCCTGAACACTGAAGCTTTCTTT. It codes for CASSFGVLNTEAFF.